The 23 T cell receptor beta chains reported below all come from one sample, sequenced in a study of tumor-infiltrating lymphocytes in primary liver carcinoma. Total RNA amounting to around 540 ng was the source from which TCR beta cDNA was made with a constant-region primer. Each TCR beta library was derived from three nested multiplex PCR rounds that employed slightly modified ARM-PCR. A C-beta reverse primer was combined with TRBV1-TRBV30 forward primers in the first two PCR rounds, and each round had approximately 9 cycles. TCRdb re-called the multiplex PCR reads with MiXCR, one entry per CDR3 protein. The data contain 300,000 to 350,000 distinct CDR3 sequences, about 65% of them singletons. The researchers obtained blood RNA from unsorted whole blood and also extracted germline DNA. The specimen was peripheral blood. These TCRs come from a man aged 40-55 years with primary liver carcinoma and hepatitis B virus infection.

As regards this clonotype: One junction end does not reproduce the germline sequence, and a read error may be involved. The CDR3 DNA follows: TGTGCCAACAGCTTGGTAGCTCGCCAAGGCTCCTATAATTCACCCCTCCACTTT. Protein product: CANSLVARQGSYNSPLHF. The rearrangement joins TRBV5-6 to TRBJ1-6; D is unclear. Looked up from germline, CDR1 is SGHDT and CDR2 is YYEEEE. The CDR3 sequence is 18 residues long.

In the case of this clonotype: A much more abundant neighbour one base away suggests this may be a read error. The rearrangement joins TRBV4-2 to TRBJ2-3; no reliable D call. Trimming removed 0 bases from V and 2 bases from J, with 6 bases in between. There are 14 residues in the CDR3. CDR1 and CDR2 (germline): LGHNA, YNFKEQ. The chain's CDR3 is CASSQDGITDTQYF. The DNA of the CDR3 is TGTGCCAGCAGCCAAGATGGCATCACAGATACGCAGTATTTT.

As regards this clonotype: The junction departs from germline at one end; a sequencing error may be responsible. V usage is TRBV11-2 and J usage is TRBJ2-7; 7 bases match TRBD2. The CDR3 consists of 15 residues. Germline values: CDR1 SGHAT, CDR2 FQNNGV. This CDR3 is CDSSSPSGRALEQYF. CDR3 sequence (DNA): TGTGACAGCAGCTCCCCTAGCGGTAGGGCCCTAGAGCAGTACTTC.

The rearrangement uses TRBV9 and TRBJ1-2; 7 bases match TRBD1. This CDR3 region has 14 residues. Germline CDR1 SGDLS, CDR2 YYNGEE. The junction had 2 bases not matched to a gene; V was cut back by 1 base and J by 2 bases. The CDR3 DNA reads TGTGCCAGCAGCGTACAGGGGGGAAACTATGGCTACACCTTC. Translation: CASSVQGGNYGYTF.

Comment on this clonotype: In this CDR3 the conserved last residue, phenylalanine or tryptophan, is missing, so a read error is likely. The rearrangement links TRBV14 to TRBJ2-5; D gene ambiguous. V lost 0 bases to trimming and J lost 5 bases, with 10 bases between them. From germline, CDR1 is SGHDN and CDR2 FVKESK. This CDR3 region has 14 residues. As DNA, the CDR3 is TGTGCCAGCAGCCAAGACGGCTTCGGGGAGACCCAGTACTTA. Amino acid sequence: CASSQDGFGETQYL.

This clonotype has only one observation. A much larger clonotype is one base distant, so this may be a read error. The chain links TRBV12-3 or TRBV12-4 to TRBJ1-2; D remains ambiguous. This CDR3 contains 12 residues. Trimming left V 1 base short and J 7 bases short, with 7 bases between. The CDR3 bases are TGTGCCAGCAGTTTAGTCCTTGTTGGCTACACCTTC. Translating it yields CASSLVLVGYTF.

About this clonotype: The CDR3 end shows no conserved phenylalanine or tryptophan, and so a read error is likely. This chain joins TRBV25-1 and TRBJ2-5, with D perhaps TRBD1 (6 bases). Looked up from germline, CDR1 is MGHDK and CDR2 is SYGVNS. The CDR3 contains 17 residues. The V end was cut by 0 bases, the J end by 0 bases, with 14 bases between. The chain's CDR3 is CASSEYVGATYQETQYL. CDR3 DNA sequence: TGTGCCAGCAGTGAATATGTGGGGGCGACATACCAAGAGACCCAGTACTTA.

At least ten counts were recorded for this clonotype. The chain couples TRBV6-1 to TRBJ2-1, with 7 bases fitting TRBD2. This CDR3 region has 16 residues. The germline V gene encodes CDR1 MNHNS and CDR2 SASEGT. Unmatched junction bases numbered 7, after V lost 3 bases and J lost 2 bases. CDR3 coding DNA: TGTGCCAGCAGTGATAGAGCGGGAAGAACCTACAATGAGCAGTTCTTC. This gives the protein CASSDRAGRTYNEQFF.

In the case of this clonotype: Its ends do not fully match the called genes, so a read error is possible. The chain combines TRBV10-3 with TRBJ1-6; maybe TRBD1 (6 bases). The V gene's germline CDR1 is ENHRY and CDR2 SYGVKD. CDR3 length: 16 amino acids. The CDR3: CAISPLRPDRSSPLHF. As DNA, the CDR3 is TGCGCCATCAGTCCCCTGCGACCAGACAGGAGTTCACCCCTCCACTTT.

Comments on this clonotype: With a much larger clone just one base away, this may be a read error. The chain recombines TRBV12-3 or TRBV12-4 with TRBJ2-1; 8 bases match TRBD2. The CDR3 has 16 amino acids. V dropped 4 bases and J dropped 4; count of bases not matched to a gene: 9. The DNA for the CDR3 is TGTGCCAGCAGTTCATTGGGGACTAGTCATTACAATGAGCAGTTCTTC. Amino acid sequence: CASSSLGTSHYNEQFF.

The V gene is TRBV19, the J gene TRBJ2-7, with D hard to call. The CDR3 contains 13 residues. Trimming stripped 5 bases from V and 4 bases from J, with 12 bases between. Germline V gene data show CDR1 as LNHDA and CDR2 as SQIVND (reference sequence). CDR3 sequence: CASSSQLGYEQYF. The CDR3 DNA reads TGTGCCAGTAGTTCCCAGTTGGGGTACGAGCAGTACTTC. Supplemented by reference TRBV19 and TRBJ2-7, the full variable domain reads DGGITQSPKYLFRKEGQNVTLSCEQNLNHDAMYWYRQDPGQGLRLIYYSQIVNDFQKGDIAEGYSVSREKKESFPLTVTSAQKNPTAFYLCASSSQLGYEQYFGPGTRLTVT.

Of note for this clonotype: An end of the junction does not agree with germline; a read error may underlie this. This sequence joins TRBV12-3 or TRBV12-4 and TRBJ2-5; TRBD2 might be the D (7 bases). CDR3 length: 15 amino acids. CDR3 loop: CASSAPELGGETQDF. DNA of the CDR3: TGTGCCAGCAGTGCCCCGGAACTAGGGGGGGAGACCCAGGACTTC.

V is TRBV14 and J is TRBJ2-3; TRBD2 matches at 9 bases. The CDR3 has 15 amino acids. V lost 3 bases and J lost 9; bases outside the gene matches: 10. Germline-derived CDR1 and CDR2 are SGHDN and FVKESK. The DNA for the CDR3 is TGTGCCAGCAGCCACCAATGGGCTAGCGGGAACACGCAGTATTTT. Translation gives CASSHQWASGNTQYF.

With respect to this clonotype: The conserved phenylalanine or tryptophan is not found at the CDR3 terminus, so this likely reflects a read error. Because the CDR3's place on the DNA is in doubt, the DNA is left out and the CDR3 is given as listed by TCRdb. The chain recombines TRBV6-5 with TRBJ1-6; the table's D call, TRBD1, was not checked against the DNA. CDR1 and CDR2 (germline): MNHEY, SVGAGI. Including both end residues, the CDR3 is 21 amino acids long. CDR3 residues: CASSRNRDGTAFFSYNSPVHL.

As concerns this clonotype: A much larger clone differs by one base, so this may be a read error. The genes are TRBV10-3 and TRBJ2-5; TRBD2 matches at 14 bases. CDR1 ENHRY and CDR2 SYGVKD come from the germline V gene. There are 15 residues in the CDR3. CDR3 coding DNA: TGTGCCATCAGTTCGGGACTAGCGGGGGAAGAGAGCCAGTACTTC. It yields the protein CAISSGLAGEESQYF.

As to this clonotype: Given a much more abundant clone one base away, this may be a read error. The chain employs TRBV10-3 and TRBJ2-3; D is unclear. Germline CDR1 reads ENHRY; CDR2 reads SYGVKD. This CDR3 comprises 11 residues. Deletions cut 3 bases from V and 6 bases from J, with 4 bases between. CDR3: CAISERDTQYF. Written as DNA, the CDR3 is TGTGCCATCAGTGAACGGGATACGCAGTATTTT.

This clonotype was counted a few times. A junction boundary mismatches the germline segment, possibly from a read error. This sequence joins TRBV29-1 and TRBJ2-7; TRBD1 matches at 7 bases. The germline CDR1 and CDR2 sequences are SQVTM and ANQGSEA. CDR3 length: 14 amino acids. This CDR3 reads CGVSGTVPKSEQYF. The CDR3 DNA is TGCGGCGTTTCCGGGACAGTCCCTAAAAGCGAGCAGTACTTC.

As concerns this clonotype: This sequence may be a read error, since a much larger clone differs from it by one base. The rearrangement links TRBV4-1 to TRBJ2-3; TRBD2 agrees at 10 bases. Germline lookup yields CDR1 MGHRA and CDR2 YSYEKL. The CDR3 totals 15 residues. Germline trimming cut 3 bases from V and 2 bases from J; bases unmatched to any gene: 2. CDR3 sequence reads: CASSHGLAATDTQYF. DNA of the CDR3: TGCGCCAGCAGCCACGGACTAGCGGCCACAGATACGCAGTATTTT.

This clonotype was seen a handful of times. This rearrangement joins TRBV11-2 to TRBJ2-3; 8 bases fit TRBD1. V lost 7 bases, J lost 0 bases, and 9 bases stayed unmatched. Germline V CDR1 and CDR2: SGHAT, FQNNGV. The CDR3 extends over 16 amino acids. CDR3 nucleotide sequence: TGTGCCAGCAACTTGAACGGACAGGGCAGCACAGATACGCAGTATTTT. Its translation is CASNLNGQGSTDTQYF.

This clonotype was picked up one time. With a much larger clone just one base away, this may be a read error. V is TRBV6-2 or TRBV6-3 and J is TRBJ2-1; D might be TRBD1 or TRBD2, each matching 5 bases. Per germline, CDR1 MNHEY and CDR2 SVGEGT. The length of the CDR3 is 14 residues. With 6 bases removed from V and 0 bases from J, the gap between germline ends came to 9 bases. In nucleotides, the CDR3 is TGTGCCAGCAGCGGGGCTCCCTCCTACAATGAGCAGTTCTTC. Its protein product is CASSGAPSYNEQFF.

This clonotype has only one observation. The rearrangement uses TRBV11-2 and TRBJ2-1, with D uncertain. The V gene lost 2 bases and the J gene lost 4 bases, with 12 bases spanning the gap. Germline V CDR1 and CDR2: SGHAT, FQNNGV. The CDR3 has 15 amino acids. CDR3 sequence (DNA): TGTGCCAGCAGCTTAACCATGCGCGGATACAATGAGCAGTTCTTC. It specifies CASSLTMRGYNEQFF.

About this clonotype: Here the CDR3 omits its conserved ending phenylalanine or tryptophan, so a read error is the likely source. The rearrangement joins TRBV12-3 or TRBV12-4 to TRBJ1-1; D perhaps matches TRBD1 (5 bases). The CDR3 loop spans 15 amino acids. Between the trimmed V and J ends, which lost 4 bases and 4 bases, there was a span of 16 bases. CDR3 sequence: CASSSSGGKGTEAFS. The CDR3 DNA reads as TGTGCCAGCAGTTCCTCGGGGGGTAAGGGCACTGAAGCTTTCTCT.

In regard to this clonotype: Possible read error: a much larger clone is one base away. CDR3 amino acids: CASSLGGLLTDTQYF. The CDR3 nucleotides are TGTGCCAGCAGCTTAGGCGGGTTGTTGACAGATACGCAGTATTTT. This rearrangement joins TRBV7-9 to TRBJ2-3; D may be TRBD2 (5 bases). Germline V gene data show CDR1 as SEHNR and CDR2 as FQNEAQ (reference sequence). V was shortened by 1 base and J by 3 bases, with 11 bases between the two germline ends. The CDR3 loop spans 15 amino acids.